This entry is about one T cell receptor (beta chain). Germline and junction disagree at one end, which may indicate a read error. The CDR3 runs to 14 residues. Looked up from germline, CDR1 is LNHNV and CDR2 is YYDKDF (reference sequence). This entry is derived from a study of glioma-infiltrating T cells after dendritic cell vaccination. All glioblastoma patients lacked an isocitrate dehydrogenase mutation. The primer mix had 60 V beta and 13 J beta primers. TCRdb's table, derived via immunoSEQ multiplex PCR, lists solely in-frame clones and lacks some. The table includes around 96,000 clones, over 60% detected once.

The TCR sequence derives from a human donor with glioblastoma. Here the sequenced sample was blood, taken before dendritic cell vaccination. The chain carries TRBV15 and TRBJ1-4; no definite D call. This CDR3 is CAISKSATNEKLFF. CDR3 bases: TGTGCCATCAGCAAATCAGCAACTAATGAAAAACTGTTTTTT.